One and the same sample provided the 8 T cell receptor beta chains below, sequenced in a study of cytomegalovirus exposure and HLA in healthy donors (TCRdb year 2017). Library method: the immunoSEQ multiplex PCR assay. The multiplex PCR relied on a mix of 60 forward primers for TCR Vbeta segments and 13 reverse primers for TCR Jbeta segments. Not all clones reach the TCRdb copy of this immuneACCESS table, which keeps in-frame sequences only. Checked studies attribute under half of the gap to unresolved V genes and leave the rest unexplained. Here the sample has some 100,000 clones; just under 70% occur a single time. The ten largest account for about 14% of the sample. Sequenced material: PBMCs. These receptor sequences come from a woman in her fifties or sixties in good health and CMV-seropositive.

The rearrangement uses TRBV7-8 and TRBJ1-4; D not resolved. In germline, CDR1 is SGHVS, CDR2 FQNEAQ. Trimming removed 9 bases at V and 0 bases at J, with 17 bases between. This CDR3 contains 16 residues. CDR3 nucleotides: TGTGCCAGTACTCGAGAGCTTAATCCAACTAATGAAAAACTGTTTTTT. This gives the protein CASTRELNPTNEKLFF.

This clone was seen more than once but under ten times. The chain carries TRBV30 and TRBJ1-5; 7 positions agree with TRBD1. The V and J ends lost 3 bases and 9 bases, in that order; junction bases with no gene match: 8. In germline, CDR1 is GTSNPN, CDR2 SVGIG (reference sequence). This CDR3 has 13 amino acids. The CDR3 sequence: CAWSTGQTLPQHF. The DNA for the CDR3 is TGTGCCTGGAGCACGGGACAGACGTTGCCCCAGCATTTT.

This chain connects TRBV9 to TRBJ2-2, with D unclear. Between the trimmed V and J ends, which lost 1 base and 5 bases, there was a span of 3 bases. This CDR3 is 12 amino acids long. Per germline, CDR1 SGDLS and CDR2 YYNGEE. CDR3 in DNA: TGTGCCAGCAGCGTATTAACCGGGGAGCTGTTTTTT. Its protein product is CASSVLTGELFF.

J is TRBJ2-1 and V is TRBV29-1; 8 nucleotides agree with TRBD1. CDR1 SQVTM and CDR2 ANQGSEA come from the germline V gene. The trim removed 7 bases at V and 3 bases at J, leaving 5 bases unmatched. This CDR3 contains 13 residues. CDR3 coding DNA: TGCAGCGGTCAGGGGGCCGTCTACAATGAGCAGTTCTTC. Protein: CSGQGAVYNEQFF.

The CDR3 is CASSPPLGRETQYF. The CDR3, as DNA: TGTGCCAGCTCACCACCCTTAGGCAGGGAGACCCAGTACTTC. The chain employs TRBV18 and TRBJ2-5; D call uncertain. The V gene's germline CDR1 is KGHSH and CDR2 LQKENI. The length of the CDR3 is 14 residues. V was pared by 0 bases and J by 5 bases, with 10 bases between. Combining the CDR3 with reference TRBV18 and TRBJ2-5 gives the whole variable domain NAGVMQNPRHLVRRRGQEARLRCSPMKGHSHVYWYRQLPEEGLKFMVYLQKENIIDESGMPKERFSAEFPKEGPSILRIQQVVRGDSAAYFCASSPPLGRETQYFGPGTRLLVL.

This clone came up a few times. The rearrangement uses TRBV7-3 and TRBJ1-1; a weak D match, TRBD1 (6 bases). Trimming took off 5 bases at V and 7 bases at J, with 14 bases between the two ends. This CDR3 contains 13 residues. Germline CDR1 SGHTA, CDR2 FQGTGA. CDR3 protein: CASSTGRYSEAFF. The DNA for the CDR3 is TGTGCCAGCAGCACAGGGCGGTACAGTGAAGCTTTCTTT.

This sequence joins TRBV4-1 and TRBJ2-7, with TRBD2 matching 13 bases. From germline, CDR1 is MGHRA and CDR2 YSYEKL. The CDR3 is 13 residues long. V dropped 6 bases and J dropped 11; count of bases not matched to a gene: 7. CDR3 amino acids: CASSQLAGGTKYF. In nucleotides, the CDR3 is TGCGCCAGCAGTCAACTAGCGGGAGGGACCAAGTACTTC.

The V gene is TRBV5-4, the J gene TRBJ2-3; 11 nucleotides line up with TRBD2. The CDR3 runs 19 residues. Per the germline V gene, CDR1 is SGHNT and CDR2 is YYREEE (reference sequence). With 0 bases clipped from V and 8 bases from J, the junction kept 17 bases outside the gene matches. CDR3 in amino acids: CASSLGLAGQVGPWSTQYF. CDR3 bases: TGTGCCAGCAGCTTGGGACTAGCGGGACAAGTTGGGCCTTGGAGTACGCAGTATTTT.